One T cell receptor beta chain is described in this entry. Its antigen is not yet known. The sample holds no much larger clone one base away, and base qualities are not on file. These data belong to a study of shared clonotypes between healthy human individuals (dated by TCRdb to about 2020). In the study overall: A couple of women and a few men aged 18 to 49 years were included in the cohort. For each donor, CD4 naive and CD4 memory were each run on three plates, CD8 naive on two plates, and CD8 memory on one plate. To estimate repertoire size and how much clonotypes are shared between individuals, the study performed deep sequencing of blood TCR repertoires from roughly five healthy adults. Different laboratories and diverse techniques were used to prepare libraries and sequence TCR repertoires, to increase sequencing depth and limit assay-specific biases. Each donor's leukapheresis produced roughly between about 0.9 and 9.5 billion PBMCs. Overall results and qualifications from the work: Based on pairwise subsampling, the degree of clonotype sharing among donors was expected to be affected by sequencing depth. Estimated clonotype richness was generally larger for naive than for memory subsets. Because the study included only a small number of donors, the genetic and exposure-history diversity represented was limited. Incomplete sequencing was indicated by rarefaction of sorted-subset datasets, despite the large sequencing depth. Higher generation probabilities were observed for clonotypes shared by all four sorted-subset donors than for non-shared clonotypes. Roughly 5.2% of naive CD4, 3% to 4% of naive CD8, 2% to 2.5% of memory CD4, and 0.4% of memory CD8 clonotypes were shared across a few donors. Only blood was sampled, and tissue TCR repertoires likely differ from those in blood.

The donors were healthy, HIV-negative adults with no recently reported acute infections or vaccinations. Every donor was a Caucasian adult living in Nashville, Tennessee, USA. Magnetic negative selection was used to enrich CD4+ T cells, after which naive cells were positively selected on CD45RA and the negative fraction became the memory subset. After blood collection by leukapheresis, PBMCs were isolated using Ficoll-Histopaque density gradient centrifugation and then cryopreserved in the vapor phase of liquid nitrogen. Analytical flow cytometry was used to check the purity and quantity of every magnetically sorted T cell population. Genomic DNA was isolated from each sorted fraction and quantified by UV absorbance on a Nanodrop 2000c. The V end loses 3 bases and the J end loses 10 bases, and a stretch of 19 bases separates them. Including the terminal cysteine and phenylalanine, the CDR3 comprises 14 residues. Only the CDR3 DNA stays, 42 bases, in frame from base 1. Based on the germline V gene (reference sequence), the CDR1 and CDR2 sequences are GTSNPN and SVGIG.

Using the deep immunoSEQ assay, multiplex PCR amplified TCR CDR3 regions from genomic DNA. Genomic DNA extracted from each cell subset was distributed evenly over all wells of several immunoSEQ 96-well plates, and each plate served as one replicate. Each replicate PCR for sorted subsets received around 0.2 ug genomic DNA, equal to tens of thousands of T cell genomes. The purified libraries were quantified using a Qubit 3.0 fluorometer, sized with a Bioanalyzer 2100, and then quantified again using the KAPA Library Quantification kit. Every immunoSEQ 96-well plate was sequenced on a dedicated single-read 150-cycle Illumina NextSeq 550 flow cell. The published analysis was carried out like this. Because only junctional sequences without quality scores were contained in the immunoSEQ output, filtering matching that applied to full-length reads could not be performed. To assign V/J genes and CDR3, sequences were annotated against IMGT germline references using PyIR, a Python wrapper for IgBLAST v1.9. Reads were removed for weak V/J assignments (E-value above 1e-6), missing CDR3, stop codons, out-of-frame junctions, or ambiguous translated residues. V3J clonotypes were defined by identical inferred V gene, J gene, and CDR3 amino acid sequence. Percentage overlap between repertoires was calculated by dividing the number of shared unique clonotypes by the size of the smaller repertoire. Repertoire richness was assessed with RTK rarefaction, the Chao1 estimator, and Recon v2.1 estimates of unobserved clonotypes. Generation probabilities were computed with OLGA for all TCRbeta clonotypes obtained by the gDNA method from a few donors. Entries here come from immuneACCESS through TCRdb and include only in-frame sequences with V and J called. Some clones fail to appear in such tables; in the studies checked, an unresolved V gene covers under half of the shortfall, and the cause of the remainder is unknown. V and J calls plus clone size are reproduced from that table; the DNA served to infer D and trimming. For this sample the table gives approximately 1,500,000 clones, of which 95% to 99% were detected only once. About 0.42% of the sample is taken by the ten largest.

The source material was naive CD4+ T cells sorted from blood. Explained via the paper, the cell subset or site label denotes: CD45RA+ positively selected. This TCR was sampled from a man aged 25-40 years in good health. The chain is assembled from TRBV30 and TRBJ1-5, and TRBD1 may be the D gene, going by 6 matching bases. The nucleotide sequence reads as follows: TGTGCCTGGAGCAGCGTCCTTACAGGGAGCCCCCAGCATTTT. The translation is CAWSSVLTGSPQHF. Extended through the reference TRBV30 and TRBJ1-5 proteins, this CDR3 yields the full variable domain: SQTIHQWPATLVQPVGSPLSLECTVEGTSNPNLYWYRQAAGRGLQLLFYSVGIGQISSEVPQNLSASRPQDRQFILSSKKLLLSDSGFYLCAWSSVLTGSPQHFGDGTRLSIL.